The 16 T cell receptor beta chains reported below all come from one sample, sequenced in a study of beta chain features in type 1 diabetes. The sequenced template was cDNA made from the entire isolated RNA. Libraries were prepared by immunoSEQ multiplex PCR; TCRdb keeps only in-frame clonotypes and omits some of them. Of about 150,000 clones listed, under 9.5% are singletons. Sequencing was done on a sample of central memory CD4+ T cells from blood. These receptors originate from a man between 18 and 29 years old in good health.

This clone was recorded many times. This chain links TRBV7-3 with TRBJ2-1; TRBD2 matches 8 bases. There are 14 residues in the CDR3. With V trimmed by 5 bases and J by 6 bases, 6 bases remained unmatched. CDR1 is SGHTA, CDR2 FQGTGA, per germline. CDR3 sequence (DNA): TGTGCCAGCAGCGGAGCGGGAGTCCCCAATGAGCAGTTCTTC. The encoded protein is CASSGAGVPNEQFF.

This clone has just a few counts. The rearrangement uses TRBV7-2 and TRBJ2-1; D is unclear. V lost 3 bases and J lost 6, with 6 bases in between. The CDR3 sequence is 12 residues long. In germline, CDR1 is SGHTA, CDR2 FQGNSA. CDR3 bases: TGTGCCAGCAGCTTCTTTATCAATGAGCAGTTCTTC. Translated: CASSFFINEQFF. The variable domain in full, with the rest retrieved from reference TRBV7-2 and TRBJ2-1, is GAGVSQSPSNKVTEKGKDVELRCDPISGHTALYWYRQSLGQGLEFLIYFQGNSAPDKSGLPSDRFSAERTGGSVSTLTIQRTQQEDSAVYLCASSFFINEQFFGPGTRLTVL.

The V gene is TRBV7-2, the J gene TRBJ1-3; D not certain. The V gene's germline CDR1 is SGHTA and CDR2 FQGNSA. V lost 3 bases and J lost 0, with 3 bases in between. The CDR3 contains 13 residues. The CDR3 DNA sequence: TGTGCCAGCAGCTTGAGCTCTGGAAACACCATATATTTT. It encodes CASSLSSGNTIYF.

The V and J genes are TRBV6-5 and TRBJ2-7; 9 bases are a match to TRBD1. CDR3 size: 15 residues. Germline CDR1 is MNHEY and CDR2 is SVGAGI. The V segment lost 5 bases and the J segment 4 bases; nucleotides outside the gene matches: 9. CDR3 bases: TGTGCCAGCAGTACCACCGGGACAGGGTTTTACGAGCAGTACTTC. This encodes CASSTTGTGFYEQYF.

This clone was counted many times. In the same sample, other DNA sequences code for this CDR3. The chain carries TRBV5-6 and TRBJ2-7; D gene ambiguous. V lost 4 bases and J 1 base, leaving 6 bases between the germline ends. Germline V lookup: CDR1 SGHDT, CDR2 YYEEEE. There are 12 residues in the CDR3. The CDR3 sequence is CASSLSSYEQYF. CDR3 coding DNA: TGTGCCAGCAGCCTCTCTTCCTACGAGCAGTACTTC.

This clone was found a few times. The V call is TRBV13, the J call TRBJ2-1, with a weak D call TRBD1 (6 bases). The V and J ends lost 5 bases and 5 bases respectively, with 19 bases between them. The CDR3 loop spans 16 amino acids. Germline values: CDR1 PRHDT, CDR2 FYEKMQ (reference sequence). The CDR3 reads CASSRKPGHINNEQFF. For the CDR3, the DNA is TGTGCCAGCAGCCGCAAGCCGGGACATATTAACAATGAGCAGTTCTTC.

This clone was seen many times. The chain links TRBV7-2 to TRBJ1-3; 9 nucleotides align to TRBD1. Germline V gives CDR1 SGHTA, CDR2 FQGNSA. V trimming: 5 bases; J trimming: 16 bases; junction bases outside the gene matches: 9. The CDR3 has 12 amino acids. The CDR3 region has the DNA TGTGCCAGCAGCACCGGACAGGGGCGTGTGTATTTT. Amino acid sequence: CASSTGQGRVYF.

This clone was detected ten times or more. The chain links TRBV30 to TRBJ1-1, with unresolved D. CDR1 and CDR2 from the germline V gene are GTSNPN and SVGIG (reference sequence). Trimming pared 8 bases from V and 0 bases from J, leaving 7 bases between. The CDR3 has 11 residues. CDR3 loop: CAVEVNTEAFF. In DNA, the CDR3 is TGTGCCGTTGAGGTGAACACTGAAGCTTTCTTT.

The chain is built from TRBV5-1 and TRBJ2-5; a weak D match, TRBD1 (5 bases). V was shortened by 5 bases and J by 5 bases, with 19 bases between the two germline ends. The germline V gene encodes CDR1 SGHRS and CDR2 YFSETQ. The length of the CDR3 is 15 residues. DNA of the CDR3: TGCGCCAGCAGGAGGTGGGGCGAGATTATGGAGACCCAGTACTTC. Protein: CASRRWGEIMETQYF.

The chain joins TRBV7-2 to TRBJ1-1; 10 bases align to TRBD1. The germline V gene encodes CDR1 SGHTA and CDR2 FQGNSA. With 4 bases clipped from V and 6 bases from J, the junction kept 17 bases outside the gene matches. There are 18 residues in the CDR3. The CDR3 loop reads CASSSRRDRGFWAAEAFF. CDR3 nucleotides: TGTGCCAGCAGCTCTAGACGGGACAGGGGTTTTTGGGCCGCTGAAGCTTTCTTT.

This chain links TRBV7-9 with TRBJ2-5, with D hard to call. TRBJ2-7 explains the end of the DNA better; the J call may be wrong. CDR3 length: 15 amino acids. Germline CDR1 SEHNR, CDR2 FQNEAQ (reference sequence). CDR3 region: CASSLSAPISYEQYF. For the CDR3, the DNA is TGTGCCAGCAGCTTATCCGCTCCTATCTCCTACGAGCAGTACTTC.

The chain recombines TRBV29-1 with TRBJ1-4; 7 bases agree with TRBD1. CDR1 SQVTM and CDR2 ANQGSEA come from the germline V gene. The trim removed 6 bases at V and 8 bases at J, leaving 9 bases unmatched. This CDR3 spans 13 amino acids. The chain's CDR3 is CSVGGQGVEKLFF. The CDR3 DNA is TGCAGCGTCGGCGGGCAGGGGGTGGAAAAACTGTTTTTT.

V gene TRBV4-3 combines with J gene TRBJ2-5; TRBD2 matches 12 bases. CDR3 length: 18 amino acids. The V gene end was trimmed by 1 base and the J gene end by 4 bases; junction bases not matched to a gene: 10. Germline CDR1 and CDR2: LGHNA and YSLEER. CDR3 nucleotides: TGCGCCAGCAGCCAAGTGCGGTCTAGCGGGAGGGCTTTAGAGACCCAGTACTTC. This gives the protein CASSQVRSSGRALETQYF.

This clone was picked up a small number of times. The CDR3 nucleotides read TGTGCCAGCAGTGAGGGGGCAGGGGGTCAGCCCCAGCATTTT. It specifies CASSEGAGGQPQHF. This chain connects TRBV2 to TRBJ1-5, with 7 bases matching TRBD1. J gave up 6 bases and V 3 bases, and 5 bases lay outside the gene matches. CDR1 and CDR2 from the germline V gene are SNHLY and FYNNEI. The CDR3 has 14 amino acids.

The chain employs TRBV28 and TRBJ2-7; D is uncertain. V was shortened by 3 bases and J by 3 bases, with 3 bases between the two germline ends. The CDR3 covers 11 residues. Per the germline V gene, CDR1 is MDHEN and CDR2 is SYDVKM. CDR3 in DNA: TGTGCCAGCAGTTTCTTCTACGAGCAGTACTTC. This sequence encodes CASSFFYEQYF. The full variable domain, with the rest looked up from reference TRBV28 and TRBJ2-7, is DVKVTQSSRYLVKRTGEKVFLECVQDMDHENMFWYRQDPGLGLRLIYFSYDVKMKEKGDIPEGYSVSREKKERFSLILESASTNQTSMYLCASSFFYEQYFGPGTRLTVT.

The V gene is TRBV28, the J gene TRBJ1-5; 9 bases agree with TRBD1. Germline-derived CDR1 and CDR2 are MDHEN and SYDVKM. This CDR3 has 15 residues. Germline trimming cut 5 bases from V and 6 bases from J; bases unmatched to any gene: 8. Here the CDR3 DNA reads TGTGCCAGCAGTCCTACGGGACAGGGACGTCAGCCCCAGCATTTT. Translation gives CASSPTGQGRQPQHF.